The T cell receptor beta chain under discussion was sequenced for a study of vaccination and CD4 T cells after COVID-19. The CDR3 runs to 15 residues. V lost 4 bases to trimming and J lost 4 bases; unmatched junction nucleotides: 8. Germline loops: CDR1 KGHSH, CDR2 LQKENI. On this clonotype itself: Its target is unknown.

Treatment here: roughly ten-day PBMC culture with coronavirus spike peptide pools or control peptides (ViraFEST assay). CD4+ T cells that came from the unexposed donor were collected before the COVID-19 pandemic (2011-2018). With the Oncomine TCR Beta short-read assay, DNA from cultured CD4+ T cells was sequenced. Genomic DNA was taken out of cultured CD4+ T cells by extraction. MiXCR, applied by TCRdb to the PCR reads, yields one record per CDR3 protein. In the table there are about 10,000 distinct CDR3 sequences, about a third of which are singletons. V is TRBV18 and J is TRBJ1-1, with 8 bases fitting TRBD1. The sequence derives from a human donor in good health. The material sequenced was CD4+ T cells from blood, cultured in vitro. CDR3 protein: CASSQSRGLGTEAFF. CDR3 DNA: TGTGCCAGCTCACAAAGCAGGGGGCTCGGCACTGAAGCTTTCTTT.